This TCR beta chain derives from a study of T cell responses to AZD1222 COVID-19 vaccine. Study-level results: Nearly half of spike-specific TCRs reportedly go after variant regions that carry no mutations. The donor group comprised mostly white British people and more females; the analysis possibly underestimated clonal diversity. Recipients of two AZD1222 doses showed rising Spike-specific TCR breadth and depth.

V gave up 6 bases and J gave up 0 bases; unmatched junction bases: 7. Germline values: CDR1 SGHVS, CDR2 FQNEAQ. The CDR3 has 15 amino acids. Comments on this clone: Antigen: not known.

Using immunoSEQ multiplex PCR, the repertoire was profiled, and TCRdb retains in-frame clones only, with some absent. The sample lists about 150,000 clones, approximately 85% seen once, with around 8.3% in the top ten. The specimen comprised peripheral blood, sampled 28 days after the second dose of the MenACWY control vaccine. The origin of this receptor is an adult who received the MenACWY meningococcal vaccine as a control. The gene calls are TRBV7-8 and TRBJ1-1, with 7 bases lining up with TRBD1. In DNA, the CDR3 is TGTGCCAGCAGGTGGGGACAGCACATGAACACTGAAGCTTTCTTT. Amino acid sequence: CASRWGQHMNTEAFF.